This T cell receptor (beta chain) was recorded in a study of T cell responses to AZD1222 COVID-19 vaccine. Study background: Analyses pooled second doses at about 4 or about 12 weeks.

Study-wide results and limits: Spike-specific TCR breadth rose after two AZD1222 doses, and depth rose as well. Donors were mostly white British, more females; clonal diversity possibly underestimated.

Germline assignment: CDR1 SGHNT and CDR2 YYREEE (reference sequence). V lost 2 bases to trimming and J lost 10 bases, with 13 bases between them. The CDR3 totals 14 residues. A note on this clone: Its specificity is not known. Additional DNA sequences in this sample encode the identical CDR3.

TCRdb's table, derived via immunoSEQ multiplex PCR, lists solely in-frame clones and lacks some. The top ten hold more than 7.5% of the sample, which has tens of thousands of clones, around 91% seen once. This TCR derives from an adult in good health. The material was peripheral blood, obtained on day 0 of AZD1222 vaccination. The rearrangement joins TRBV5-4 to TRBJ1-6; D gene unclear. The CDR3 reads CASSFRAGGSPLHF. The CDR3 DNA sequence: TGTGCCAGCAGCTTTAGGGCAGGCGGCTCACCCCTCCACTTT.